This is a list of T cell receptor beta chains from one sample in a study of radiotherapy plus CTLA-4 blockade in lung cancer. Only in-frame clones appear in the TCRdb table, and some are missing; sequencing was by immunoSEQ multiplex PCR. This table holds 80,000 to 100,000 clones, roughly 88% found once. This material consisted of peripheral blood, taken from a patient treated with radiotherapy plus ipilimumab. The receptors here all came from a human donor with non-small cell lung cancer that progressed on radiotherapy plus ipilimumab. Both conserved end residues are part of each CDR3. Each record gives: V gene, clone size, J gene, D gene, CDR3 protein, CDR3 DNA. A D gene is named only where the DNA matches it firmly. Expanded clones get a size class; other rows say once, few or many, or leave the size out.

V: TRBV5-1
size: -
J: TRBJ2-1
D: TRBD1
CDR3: CASSLDGTGYNEQFF
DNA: TGCGCCAGCAGCTTGGATGGGACAGGATACAATGAGCAGTTCTTC

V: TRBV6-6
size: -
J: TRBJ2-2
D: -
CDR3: CASSSNREAGELFF
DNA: TGTGCCAGCAGTTCTAACAGGGAGGCCGGGGAGCTGTTTTTT

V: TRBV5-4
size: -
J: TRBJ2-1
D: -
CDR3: CASSLSVSDEQFF
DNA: TGTGCCAGCAGCTTGTCAGTTTCAGATGAGCAGTTCTTC

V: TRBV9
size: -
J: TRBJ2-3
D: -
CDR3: CASSPRRLSGATDTQYF
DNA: TGTGCCAGCAGCCCCCGGAGGCTCAGCGGTGCCACAGATACGCAGTATTTT

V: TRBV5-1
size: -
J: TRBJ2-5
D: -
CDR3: CASSPQGRDLYQETQYF
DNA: TGCGCCAGCAGCCCTCAGGGTAGGGATCTGTACCAAGAGACCCAGTACTTC

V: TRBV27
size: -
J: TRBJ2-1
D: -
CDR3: CASSSQLAAGRTYNEQFF
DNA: TGTGCCAGCAGTTCCCAGCTTGCGGCGGGAAGGACCTACAATGAGCAGTTCTTC

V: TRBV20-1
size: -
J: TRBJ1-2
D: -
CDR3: CSAGGGGGYTF
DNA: TGCAGTGCTGGGGGTGGGGGAGGCTACACCTTC

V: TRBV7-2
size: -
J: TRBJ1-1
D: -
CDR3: CASSPILSRGTEAFF
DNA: TGTGCCAGCAGCCCAATCTTGAGCCGGGGGACTGAAGCTTTCTTT

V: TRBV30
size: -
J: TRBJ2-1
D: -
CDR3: CAFRQYNEQFF
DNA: TGTGCCTTTCGACAGTACAATGAGCAGTTCTTC

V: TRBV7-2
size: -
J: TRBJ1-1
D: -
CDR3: CASSARRGTEAFF
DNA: TGTGCCAGCAGCGCCCGGAGAGGCACTGAAGCTTTCTTT

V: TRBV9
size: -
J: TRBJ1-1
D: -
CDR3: CASSPSSAGRTEAFF
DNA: TGTGCCAGCAGCCCCTCTTCGGCAGGGCGGACTGAAGCTTTCTTT

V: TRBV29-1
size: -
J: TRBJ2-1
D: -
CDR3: CSWGASGNEQFF
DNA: TGCAGCTGGGGGGCTAGCGGCAATGAGCAGTTCTTC

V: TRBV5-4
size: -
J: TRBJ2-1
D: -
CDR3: CASSLEVAESNEQFF
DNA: TGTGCCAGCAGCTTAGAGGTAGCGGAGAGCAATGAGCAGTTCTTC

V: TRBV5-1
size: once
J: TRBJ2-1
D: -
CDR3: CASSWSGLSNEQFF
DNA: TGCGCCAGCAGCTGGTCCGGATTAAGTAATGAGCAGTTCTTC

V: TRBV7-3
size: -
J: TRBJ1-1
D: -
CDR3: CASSLSGMNTEAFF
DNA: TGTGCCAGCAGCTTATCAGGGATGAACACTGAAGCTTTCTTT